These 18 T cell receptor beta chains were all obtained from the same sample, sequenced in a study of T-cell reconstitution after alpha-beta-depleted transplantation in children (dated by TCRdb to about 2016). The library was generated by PCR. Sequenced using an Illumina HiSeq 2500. TCR library preparation used molecular barcoding, with unique molecular identifiers applied to normalize quantification of the TCRbeta repertoire. Through fastp at Q25 and MiXCR, TCRdb rebuilt clones from the public reads, retaining in-frame beta chains. When rows share a CDR3 protein, they turn into one entry using the most common DNA and genes. The sample table lists approximately 350,000 distinct CDR3 sequences, about an eighth of them with a count of one. Of the sample, around 4.1% is held by the ten largest clones. The source was PBMCs, collected from the stem cell graft. These receptors came from a human donor who donated a stem cell graft to a child with Fanconi anemia.

This clonotype was found many times. The rearrangement links TRBV7-2 to TRBJ2-3; 11 bases fit TRBD1. The CDR3 is 16 amino acids. Germline V gene lookup returns CDR1 SGHTA and CDR2 FQGNSA. Unmatched junction bases numbered 7, after V lost 0 bases and J lost 8 bases. CDR3 coding DNA: TGTGCCAGCAGCTTAGCGCGGACAGGGGGCGCCGCTACGCAGTATTTT. Its translation: CASSLARTGGAATQYF. Together with reference TRBV7-2 and TRBJ2-3, the CDR3 gives the full variable domain: GAGVSQSPSNKVTEKGKDVELRCDPISGHTALYWYRQSLGQGLEFLIYFQGNSAPDKSGLPSDRFSAERTGGSVSTLTIQRTQQEDSAVYLCASSLARTGGAATQYFGPGTRLTVL.

This clonotype came up many times. The chain recombines TRBV3-1 with TRBJ2-7; D is undetermined. Germline V lookup: CDR1 LGHDT, CDR2 YNNKEL (reference sequence). The CDR3 contains 13 residues. Trimming took off 0 bases at V and 4 bases at J, with 7 bases between the two ends. CDR3 nucleotide sequence: TGTGCCAGCAGCCAAGAAGGCACGTACGAGCAGTACTTC. Amino acids: CASSQEGTYEQYF.

This clonotype was seen at least ten times. V usage is TRBV29-1 and J usage is TRBJ1-1, with TRBD1 as a possible D gene (6 bases). The CDR3 has 14 residues. The germline V and J ends were trimmed by 3 bases and 2 bases, with 13 bases remaining between them. Germline values: CDR1 SQVTM, CDR2 ANQGSEA. CDR3 coding DNA: TGCAGCGTTGATTATCTGGACAGAAACACTGAAGCTTTCTTT. Its protein product is CSVDYLDRNTEAFF.

This clonotype was observed many times. The gene calls are TRBV7-2 and TRBJ2-1; D might be TRBD1 or TRBD2, each matching 5 bases. V lost 5 bases, J lost 6 bases, and 26 bases lay in between. The CDR3 sequence is 18 residues long. Germline V gene lookup returns CDR1 SGHTA and CDR2 FQGNSA. The CDR3 sequence: CASSRPPSWAGRFNEQFF. The CDR3 DNA sequence: TGTGCCAGCAGCCGCCCCCCCTCGTGGGCAGGGAGATTCAATGAGCAGTTCTTC.

In this sample, this clonotype turned up many times. V usage is TRBV12-3 or TRBV12-4 and J usage is TRBJ1-4; possibly TRBD1 for D (6 bases). The CDR3 sequence is 15 residues long. The V end was cut by 6 bases, the J end by 10 bases, with 21 bases between. The CDR3 protein is CASRRGIQGYGKLFF. The DNA for the CDR3 is TGTGCCAGCAGACGGGGAATCCAGGGGTATGGAAAACTGTTTTTT.

This clonotype showed up many times. The chain couples TRBV20-1 to TRBJ2-3; D gene ambiguous. Trimming removed 3 bases from V and 0 bases from J, with 7 bases in between. There are 13 residues in the CDR3. Germline V gene lookup returns CDR1 DFQATT and CDR2 SNEGSKA (reference sequence). In DNA form, the CDR3 reads TGCAGTGCTAGTTTACAGAGCACAGATACGCAGTATTTT. Translation gives CSASLQSTDTQYF.

The rearrangement uses TRBV27 and TRBJ2-4, with D hard to call. CDR1 is MNHEY, CDR2 SMNVEV, per germline (reference sequence). The CDR3 runs to 13 residues. The V end was cut by 2 bases, the J end by 8 bases, with 10 bases between. CDR3: CASSLVFGDIQYF. The CDR3 DNA sequence: TGTGCCAGCAGTTTAGTGTTTGGGGACATTCAGTACTTC.

This clonotype has at least ten counts. This rearrangement joins TRBV4-3 to TRBJ2-1; no clear D. V was trimmed by 0 bases and J by 4 bases, leaving 10 bases between them. CDR1 is LGHNA and CDR2 is YSLEER in the germline V gene. The CDR3 extends over 15 amino acids. CDR3 sequence reads: CASSQELKQYNEQFF. The CDR3 region has the DNA TGCGCCAGCAGCCAAGAGCTGAAACAATACAATGAGCAGTTCTTC.

This clonotype was detected many times. The J gene is TRBJ1-1, the V gene TRBV2; 8 bases are a match to TRBD1. V lost 3 bases, J lost 3 bases, and 0 bases stayed unmatched. The V gene's germline CDR1 is SNHLY and CDR2 FYNNEI. The CDR3 totals 13 residues. The CDR3 DNA follows: TGTGCCAGCAGTGAGACAGGGGACACTGAAGCTTTCTTT. Translating gives CASSETGDTEAFF. The full variable domain, completed using reference TRBV2 and TRBJ1-1, is EPEVTQTPSHQVTQMGQEVILRCVPISNHLYFYWYRQILGQKVEFLVSFYNNEISEKSEIFDDQFSVERPDGSNFTLKIRSTKLEDSAMYFCASSETGDTEAFFGQGTRLTVV.

This clonotype was observed a handful of times. The chain employs TRBV4-2 and TRBJ1-2, with TRBD1 identical over 7 bases. CDR1 LGHNA and CDR2 YNFKEQ come from the germline V gene. The CDR3 consists of 14 residues. Trimming cost V 3 bases and J 2 bases; bases outside gene matches: 3. The CDR3 reads CASSQGQRNYGYTF. In nucleotides, the CDR3 is TGTGCCAGCAGCCAGGGACAGCGAAACTATGGCTACACCTTC.

This clonotype was counted a few times. V gene TRBV6-5 combines with J gene TRBJ2-2, with 7 bases matching TRBD2. The CDR3 has 14 amino acids. The germline V gene encodes CDR1 MNHEY and CDR2 SVGAGI. V trimming: 2 bases; J trimming: 5 bases; junction bases outside the gene matches: 2. CDR3 coding DNA: TGTGCCAGCAGTTACACCGGGGGGACCGGGGAGCTGTTTTTT. Its protein product is CASSYTGGTGELFF.

This clonotype was seen more than once but under ten times. Here the CDR3 DNA reads TGTGCCAGCTCAACGAGCTGGAACACTGAAGCTTTCTTT. Translated: CASSTSWNTEAFF. The V call is TRBV18, the J call TRBJ1-1, with unresolved D. Germline CDR1 reads KGHSH; CDR2 reads LQKENI. V was cut by 5 bases and J by 1 base, with 8 bases left in between. This CDR3 region has 13 residues.

This chain joins TRBV2 and TRBJ2-7; D is possibly TRBD1 (6 bases). The CDR3 has 14 amino acids. CDR1 SNHLY and CDR2 FYNNEI come from the germline V gene. V lost 7 bases and J 2 bases, leaving 15 bases between the germline ends. For the CDR3, the DNA is TGTGCCAGCAAAGGGAACAGGGTGACCTACGAGCAGTACTTC. Protein sequence: CASKGNRVTYEQYF.

This clonotype was detected a few times. This sequence joins TRBV9 and TRBJ2-5, with 9 positions matching TRBD2. Germline CDR1 reads SGDLS; CDR2 reads YYNGEE. CDR3 size: 14 residues. The J segment lost 3 bases and the V segment lost 1 base, leaving 1 base of the junction unmatched. The DNA of the CDR3 is TGTGCCAGCAGCGTAAGCGGGGGGAAAGAGACCCAGTACTTC. Translation: CASSVSGGKETQYF.

Many counts were recorded for this clonotype. The genes are TRBV10-2 and TRBJ2-3; 9 nucleotides match TRBD2. Germline trimming cut 8 bases from V and 0 bases from J; bases unmatched to any gene: 9. CDR1 is WSHSY and CDR2 is SAAADI in the germline V gene. This CDR3 is built from 16 residues. The CDR3 DNA reads as TGCGCCAGCCGCGGGACTAGCAGAGCTAGCACAGATACGCAGTATTTT. It specifies CASRGTSRASTDTQYF.

This clonotype was seen a handful of times. The V gene is TRBV6-1, the J gene TRBJ2-3; no clear D gene. The V gene's germline CDR1 is MNHNS and CDR2 SASEGT. V lost 0 bases to trimming and J lost 2 bases, with 6 bases between them. This CDR3 has 14 amino acids. The CDR3 here is CASSEAGHTDTQYF. CDR3 nucleotide sequence: TGTGCCAGCAGTGAAGCTGGCCACACAGATACGCAGTATTTT.

Only a few counts were recorded for this clonotype. The chain carries TRBV29-1 and TRBJ1-5, with D possibly being TRBD1 (5 bases). V lost 0 bases, J lost 7 bases, and 10 bases lay in between. Per germline, CDR1 SQVTM and CDR2 ANQGSEA. The CDR3 consists of 13 residues. The CDR3 nucleotides are TGCAGCGTTGAAGAATCGTGGGGGCAGCCCCAGCATTTT. It is translated as CSVEESWGQPQHF.

This clonotype was detected many times. The V call is TRBV7-2, the J call TRBJ2-2; tentatively, D is TRBD1 (7 bases). Trimming removed 4 bases from V and 4 bases from J, with 13 bases in between. There are 15 residues in the CDR3. Germline V gene data show CDR1 as SGHTA and CDR2 as FQGNSA. The CDR3 here is CASSSRQGGTGELFF. CDR3 DNA sequence: TGTGCCAGCAGCTCGAGACAGGGAGGCACCGGGGAGCTGTTTTTT.